This T cell receptor (beta chain) is from a study of blood T cell repertoires in COVID-19. Study-wide background: Collection of acute and convalescent COVID-19 samples took place in the United States, Italy and Spain. Sources were T cells, B-cell-depleted T cells, or PBMCs; the material itself was cDNA or gDNA.

V gave up 6 bases and J gave up 7 bases, with 16 bases separating them. Germline CDR1 and CDR2: MNHEY and SVGAGI. The CDR3 has 14 amino acids. As originally analysed: It was from reference gene primer amplification that nucleated cell counts were estimated. TCRdb's copy holds only in-frame clones and misses some; the assay was immunoSEQ multiplex PCR. That table is the source of V, J and clone size, and D and trimming were worked out from the DNA. The repertoire has roughly 180,000 clones, about four fifths of them found once; the top ten carry about 10%. The clonotype was recovered from an elderly woman with active or convalescent COVID-19. The chain couples TRBV6-5 to TRBJ2-1; TRBD2 might be the D (6 bases). Sample: peripheral blood. The CDR3 sequence: CASRKEGSSNEQFF. The CDR3 DNA follows: TGTGCCAGCAGAAAGGAGGGATCTTCGAATGAGCAGTTCTTC.